This paragraph reports one T cell receptor (beta chain). Its antigen is unknown. The donors were in the roughly 110-subject validation cohort, distinct from the approximately 670-subject first cohort. These data are taken from a study of cytomegalovirus exposure and HLA in healthy donors. Overall study findings and caveats: A list of about 180 TCR beta chains associated with cytomegalovirus was given. In vitro confirmation showed three CMV-associated chains to be CMV antigen specific.

Trimming left V 7 bases short and J 6 bases short, with 22 bases between. The germline V gene encodes CDR1 SGDLS and CDR2 YYNGEE. The CDR3 loop spans 16 amino acids. Here immunoSEQ multiplex PCR was the method, and the copy in TCRdb shows in-frame clones only, minus some. The sample contains tens of thousands of clones, 84% of which appear only once. The origin of this receptor is a woman under 30 in good health and CMV-seropositive. The specimen sequenced was PBMCs. The chain is built from TRBV9 and TRBJ2-2; tentatively, D is TRBD1 (5 bases). CDR3 residues: CASSWGGLGAAGELFF. The DNA for the CDR3 is TGTGCCAGCTCCTGGGGCGGTCTTGGCGCCGCCGGGGAGCTGTTTTTT.